This T cell receptor (beta chain) was sequenced for a study of cytomegalovirus exposure and HLA in healthy donors. Whole-study findings and limits: A later analysis reportedly found fewer N-insertions in an Asian-associated ancestry cluster than the approximately 700-donor mean. Cytomegalovirus-associated status was assigned to some 160 TCR beta chains. Reported findings show TCR beta sequences accurately forecast HLA-A and HLA-B alleles in most subjects.

For this clone: Its target is not known.

V was clipped by 10 bases and J by 4 bases, with 14 bases between them. The CDR3 runs to 13 residues. Germline-derived CDR1 and CDR2 are MDHEN and SYDVKM. It was with 60 Vbeta and 13 Jbeta primers that the PCR ran. Generated by immunoSEQ multiplex PCR, the TCRdb table keeps only in-frame clones and is missing some. The listing contains about 200,000 clones. The receptor was derived from a boy between 10 and 17 years old in good health and CMV-seronegative. The sequenced material came from PBMCs. The V call is TRBV28, the J call TRBJ1-5; D is undetermined. CDR3 nucleotide sequence: TGTGCCACCAAAAAACGTACAAATCAGCCCCAGCATTTT. Translating gives CATKKRTNQPQHF. Combining the CDR3 with reference TRBV28 and TRBJ1-5 gives the whole variable domain DVKVTQSSRYLVKRTGEKVFLECVQDMDHENMFWYRQDPGLGLRLIYFSYDVKMKEKGDIPEGYSVSREKKERFSLILESASTNQTSMYLCATKKRTNQPQHFGDGTRLSIL.